The 11 T cell receptor beta chains below come from one sample, sequenced in a study of blood T cell repertoires in COVID-19 (TCRdb year 2020). Libraries were made using the immunoSEQ multiplex PCR assay. The clones in this table, taken by TCRdb from immuneACCESS, are in-frame only. Not every clone is retained; where verified, under half of the shortfall comes from an unresolved V gene, and the cause of the rest is unknown. This sample gives 30,000 to 45,000 clones in total; about nine tenths of them show up just once. About 12% of the sample is held by the ten biggest clonotypes. The specimen sequenced was peripheral blood. The receptors were gathered from a man in his 70s with acute or convalescent COVID-19.

The chain couples TRBV2 to TRBJ1-6, with 7 positions matching TRBD1. From germline, CDR1 is SNHLY and CDR2 FYNNEI. Trimming removed 5 bases from V and 10 bases from J; junction bases left unmatched: 11. This CDR3 contains 15 residues. The CDR3 sequence: CASSQNRGSDSPLHF. The CDR3 DNA reads as TGTGCCAGCAGTCAAAACAGGGGAAGTGACTCACCCCTCCACTTT.

The chain carries TRBV10-3 and TRBJ1-1, with D tentatively TRBD1 (5 bases). This CDR3 spans 12 amino acids. V dropped 10 bases and J dropped 5 bases, with 14 bases sitting between them. CDR1 is ENHRY and CDR2 is SYGVKD in the germline V gene. DNA for the CDR3: TGTGCCAGGGGGGGGGAGGCTACTGAAGCTTTCTTT. Translating gives CARGGEATEAFF.

The chain combines TRBV9 with TRBJ2-2, with D possibly being TRBD2 (5 bases). V lost 4 bases to trimming and J lost 5 bases, with 18 bases between them. This CDR3 has 16 amino acids. The germline CDR1 and CDR2 sequences are SGDLS and YYNGEE. CDR3 bases: TGTGCCAGCAGCCCCCAAGTAGAGGGTAGGACCGGGGAGCTGTTTTTT. Translating gives CASSPQVEGRTGELFF.

The rearrangement uses TRBV5-1 and TRBJ1-1, with 9 bases matching TRBD1. The ends lost 4 bases at V and 5 bases at J; junction bases unmatched: 6. CDR3 length equals 14 residues. Germline CDR1 and CDR2: SGHRS and YFSETQ. Written as DNA, the CDR3 is TGCGCCAGCAGCCCGGACAGGGGAGGAACTGAAGCTTTCTTT. Residues: CASSPDRGGTEAFF.

The J gene is TRBJ2-6, the V gene TRBV2, with TRBD1 matching 7 bases. The CDR3 sequence is 17 residues long. Germline CDR1 is SNHLY and CDR2 is FYNNEI. V dropped 8 bases and J dropped 0; count of bases not matched to a gene: 10. CDR3: CASSPGQEISGANVLTF. The CDR3 DNA follows: TGTGCCAGCTCCCCAGGACAGGAGATCTCTGGGGCCAACGTCCTGACTTTC.

V gene TRBV12-2 combines with J gene TRBJ1-5. TRBV12-2 is marked as a pseudogene. The CDR3 runs 19 residues. This CDR3 is CASRLVALPPGTAHQPQHF. CDR3 bases: TGTGCAAGTCGCTTAGTAGCCCTCCCCCCTGGGACTGCCCATCAGCCCCAGCATTTT.

V and J are TRBV9 and TRBJ2-1; 13 bases are a match to TRBD2. The CDR3 totals 17 residues. The junction had 11 bases not matched to a gene; V was cut back by 4 bases and J by 7 bases. Germline V gene sequence: CDR1 SGDLS, CDR2 YYNGEE. The CDR3 sequence: CASSSAGTSGIINEQFF. The CDR3 region has the DNA TGTGCCAGCAGCTCCGCCGGGACTAGCGGGATTATAAATGAGCAGTTCTTC.

This clone has a handful of counts. J is TRBJ2-1 and V is TRBV7-3; 8 bases are a match to TRBD2. The CDR3 contains 15 residues. The germline V gene encodes CDR1 SGHTA and CDR2 FQGTGA. J lost 2 bases, V lost 6 bases, and 6 bases had no gene match. The DNA for the CDR3 is TGTGCCAGCAGTTCATTAGCGGGGACCTACAATGAGCAGTTCTTC. This translates into CASSSLAGTYNEQFF.

The J gene is TRBJ2-7, the V gene TRBV10-3; 13 positions match TRBD2. The CDR3 covers 15 residues. Germline V gene data show CDR1 as ENHRY and CDR2 as SYGVKD. V lost 6 bases to trimming and J lost 2 bases; unmatched junction nucleotides: 4. CDR3 region: CAIRTGTSGTYEQYF. CDR3 nucleotide sequence: TGTGCCATCAGGACAGGGACTAGCGGGACCTACGAGCAGTACTTC.

This chain connects TRBV9 to TRBJ1-5; TRBD1 matches at 8 bases. J gave up 2 bases and V 3 bases, and 1 base lay outside the gene matches. Germline V gene sequence: CDR1 SGDLS, CDR2 YYNGEE. The CDR3 is made up of 14 amino acids. CDR3 bases: TGTGCCAGCAGCGCGGACAGGGGCAATCAGCCCCAGCATTTT. This sequence encodes CASSADRGNQPQHF.

This clone was recorded only once. This chain uses TRBV7-9 with TRBJ1-4; D perhaps matches TRBD1 (5 bases). Between the trimmed V and J ends, which lost 8 bases and 2 bases, there was a span of 15 bases. CDR1 and CDR2 from the germline V gene are SEHNR and FQNEAQ (reference sequence). The CDR3 consists of 15 residues. The CDR3 nucleotides are TGTGCCAGCGGACCAGGAGGGGACACTAATGAAAAACTGTTTTTT. It specifies CASGPGGDTNEKLFF.